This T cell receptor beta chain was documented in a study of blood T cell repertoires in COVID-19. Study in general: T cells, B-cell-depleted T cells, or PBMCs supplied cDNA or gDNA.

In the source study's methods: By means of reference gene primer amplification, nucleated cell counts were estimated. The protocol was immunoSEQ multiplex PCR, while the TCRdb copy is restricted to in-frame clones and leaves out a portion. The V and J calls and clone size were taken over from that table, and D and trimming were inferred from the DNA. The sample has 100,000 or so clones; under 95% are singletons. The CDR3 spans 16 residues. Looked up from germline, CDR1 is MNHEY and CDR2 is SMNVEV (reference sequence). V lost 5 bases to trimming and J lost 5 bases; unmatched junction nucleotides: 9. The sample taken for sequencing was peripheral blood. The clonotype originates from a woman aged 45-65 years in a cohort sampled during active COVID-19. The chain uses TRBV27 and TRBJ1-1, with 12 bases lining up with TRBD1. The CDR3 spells CASSPDPGQGATEAFF. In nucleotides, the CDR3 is TGTGCCAGCAGTCCCGATCCGGGACAGGGGGCGACTGAAGCTTTCTTT.